This TCR beta chain comes out of a study of T cells in Graves' hyperthyroidism and ophthalmopathy. Study-wide results and limits: Researchers found most expanded thyroid clonotypes above 0.001 in blood as well.

Patients showing uncontrolled infection, other autoimmune disease, pregnancy or lactation were ineligible. Details on this clonotype: As yet, its antigen is unknown.

TCR beta CDR3 regions were amplified from RNA. TCR CDR3 underwent first-round RT-PCR with the HTBI primer set. One entry per CDR3 protein results from TCRdb running MiXCR on the multiplex PCR reads. Of 600,000 to 750,000 distinct CDR3 sequences listed, 17% are singletons. Sequencing used blood. This TCR derives from a man aged 45-60 years with Graves' hyperthyroidism.

This CDR3 reads CASSSPGRGTNTEAFF. The CDR3 region has the DNA TGTGCCAGCAGCTCCCCCGGTCGAGGGACGAACACTGAAGCTTTCTTT. This chain joins TRBV7-9 and TRBJ1-1, with D perhaps matching TRBD1 (5 bases). The CDR3 sequence is 16 residues long. V dropped 4 bases and J dropped 1 base, with 16 bases sitting between them. Germline V gives CDR1 SEHNR, CDR2 FQNEAQ (reference sequence).